This T cell receptor beta chain was retrieved from a study of radiotherapy plus CTLA-4 blockade in lung cancer. Study outcomes and limitations: Response was reportedly best predicted by early blood T cell clone dynamics, with interferon-beta.

Assay: immunoSEQ multiplex PCR; the TCRdb copy retains only in-frame clones and omits some. Here the sample spans about 53,000 clones, 84% being singletons. The germline gives CDR1 SGHDT, CDR2 YYEEEE. J gave up 1 base and V 2 bases, and 1 base lay outside the gene matches. This CDR3 spans 15 amino acids. The study gave focal radiation plus ipilimumab CTLA-4 blockade to patients with chemo-refractory metastatic non-small-cell lung cancer. With respect to this clone: Its antigen is still unknown.

The chain combines TRBV5-6 with TRBJ2-1; TRBD2 matches at 9 bases. The receptor comes from a human donor with non-small cell lung cancer whose response to radiotherapy plus ipilimumab could not be evaluated. The material sequenced was peripheral blood, taken from a patient treated with radiotherapy plus ipilimumab. The CDR3 DNA is TGTGCCAGCAGCTTTACTAGCGGGTCCTACAATGAGCAGTTCTTC. It encodes CASSFTSGSYNEQFF.